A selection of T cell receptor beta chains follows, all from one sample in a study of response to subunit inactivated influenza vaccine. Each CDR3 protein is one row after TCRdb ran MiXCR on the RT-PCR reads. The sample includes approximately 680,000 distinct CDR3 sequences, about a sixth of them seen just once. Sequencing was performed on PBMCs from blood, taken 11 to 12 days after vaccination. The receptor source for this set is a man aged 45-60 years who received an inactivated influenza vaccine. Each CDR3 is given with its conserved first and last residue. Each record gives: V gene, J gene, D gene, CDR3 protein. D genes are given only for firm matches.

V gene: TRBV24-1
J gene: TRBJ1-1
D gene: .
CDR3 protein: CATSAVNTEAFF

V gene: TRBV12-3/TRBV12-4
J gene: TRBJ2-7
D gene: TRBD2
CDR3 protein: CASSLRLAIHEQYF

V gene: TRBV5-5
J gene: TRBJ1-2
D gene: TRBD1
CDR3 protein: CASSVNSRTGVLIYGYTF

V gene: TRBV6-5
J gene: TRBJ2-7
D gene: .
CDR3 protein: CASSYLGTYEQYF

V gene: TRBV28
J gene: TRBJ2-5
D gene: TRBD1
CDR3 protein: CASSLPGTVQETQYF

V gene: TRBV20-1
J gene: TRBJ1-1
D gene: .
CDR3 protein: CSGSTASNTEAFF

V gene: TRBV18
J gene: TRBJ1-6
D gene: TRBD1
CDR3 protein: CASSRDRGTGANSPLHF

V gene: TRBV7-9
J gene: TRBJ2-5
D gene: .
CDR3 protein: CASSLVLGQQETQYF

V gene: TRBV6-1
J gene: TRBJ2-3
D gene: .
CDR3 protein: CASRRDWRTDTQYF

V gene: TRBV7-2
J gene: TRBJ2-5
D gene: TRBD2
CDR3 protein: CASSLTSGGTQETQYF

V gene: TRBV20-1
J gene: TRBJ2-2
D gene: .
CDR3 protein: CSAPFFSPGELFF

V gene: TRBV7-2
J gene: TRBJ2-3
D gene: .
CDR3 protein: CASSLAVADTQYF

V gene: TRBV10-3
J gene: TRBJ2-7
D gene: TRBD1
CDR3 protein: CAIKGGQEEQYF